This passage covers 25 T cell receptor beta chains from one sample sequenced in a study of T-cell reconstitution after alpha-beta-depleted transplantation in children. Preparation of the TCRbeta library was carried out with unique molecular identifiers. MiXCR was run by TCRdb on the PCR reads, yielding one entry per CDR3 protein. The data contain around 420,000 distinct CDR3 sequences, 15% to 20% of them singletons. The sample was PBMCs, mostly from graft donor cells, taken 360 days after TCRalphabeta/CD19-depleted stem cell transplant. Receptor source: a boy in the first two years of life who had a stem cell transplant for Wiskott-Aldrich syndrome, so the T cells may come from the graft donor.

The V gene is TRBV27, the J gene TRBJ2-2; D might be TRBD2 (6 bases). The CDR3 contains 18 residues. Germline V gene sequence: CDR1 MNHEY, CDR2 SMNVEV (reference sequence). V was clipped by 2 bases and J by 6 bases, with 22 bases between them. In DNA form, the CDR3 reads TGTGCCAGCAGTTTACGTGGAGGGAAGATGAATATCGCCGGGGAGCTGTTTTTT. As protein: CASSLRGGKMNIAGELFF.

Only a few counts were recorded for this clonotype. This rearrangement joins TRBV11-3 to TRBJ2-1; D unclear. Germline CDR1 is SGHNT and CDR2 is YENEEA. The V gene lost 2 bases and the J gene lost 0 bases, with 8 bases spanning the gap. This CDR3 is 15 amino acids long. The CDR3 sequence: CASSLIPSSYNEQFF. CDR3 DNA: TGTGCCAGCAGCTTAATCCCCAGCTCCTACAATGAGCAGTTCTTC.

The table lists this clonotype with a few counts. J is TRBJ2-1 and V is TRBV20-1; D is undetermined. The CDR3 runs 14 residues. Germline CDR1 DFQATT, CDR2 SNEGSKA (reference sequence). V lost 0 bases, J lost 8 bases, and 14 bases lay in between. For the CDR3, the DNA is TGCAGTGCTAGAGATTACCGGAGTCCGTATGAGCAGTTCTTC. This sequence encodes CSARDYRSPYEQFF.

The chain employs TRBV28 and TRBJ1-2, with D possibly TRBD1 on 6 matching bases. V lost 6 bases and J lost 4, with 12 bases in between. Germline CDR1 MDHEN, CDR2 SYDVKM. The CDR3 totals 13 residues. CDR3 DNA: TGTGCCAGCAGCGAAACAGGGACCTATGGCTACACCTTC. Amino acids: CASSETGTYGYTF.

J is TRBJ1-2 and V is TRBV9, with a tentative D call TRBD1 (6 bases). Trimming pared 4 bases from V and 2 bases from J, leaving 18 bases between. Germline CDR1 is SGDLS and CDR2 is YYNGEE. CDR3 length: 16 residues. In nucleotides, the CDR3 is TGTGCCAGCAGCCCCCGAGGGGGGAACCTAAACTATGGCTACACCTTC. This gives the protein CASSPRGGNLNYGYTF.

This chain joins TRBV27 and TRBJ1-2; D not resolved. Germline CDR1 MNHEY, CDR2 SMNVEV (reference sequence). V dropped 4 bases and J dropped 13 bases, with 16 bases sitting between them. CDR3 length: 12 residues. In DNA form, the CDR3 reads TGTGCCAGCAGTTACGGTCGAGGGCCCACCACCTTC. Its protein product is CASSYGRGPTTF.

This clonotype has only a few counts. One end of the junction fails to match germline, which may point to a read error. This chain connects TRBV7-2 to TRBJ1-4; a weak D match, TRBD1 (5 bases). Germline CDR1 SGHTA, CDR2 FQGNSA. CDR3 length equals 15 residues. CDR3 nucleotide sequence: TGTGCCAGCCGCTTGGCGGGGGAGAGGAGTGAAAAACTGTTTTTT. This codes for CASRLAGERSEKLFF.

This rearrangement joins TRBV5-1 to TRBJ1-1, with D tentatively TRBD1 (6 bases). This CDR3 comprises 16 residues. Trimming took off 0 bases at V and 2 bases at J, with 14 bases between the two ends. CDR1 and CDR2 from the germline V gene are SGHRS and YFSETQ. The CDR3 DNA reads as TGCGCCAGCAGCTTGGAAACCGGGACATCAAACACTGAAGCTTTCTTT. This translates into CASSLETGTSNTEAFF.

This clonotype was found many times. The genes are TRBV27 and TRBJ2-1, with 8 bases aligning to TRBD2. The CDR3 has 15 amino acids. The germline gives CDR1 MNHEY, CDR2 SMNVEV (reference sequence). J lost 7 bases, V lost 3 bases, and 8 bases had no gene match. The CDR3 DNA follows: TGTGCCAGCAGTTTGAGGCTAGCGGGTAGGAATGAGCAGTTCTTC. Its protein product is CASSLRLAGRNEQFF.

A few counts support this clonotype. This chain joins TRBV20-1 and TRBJ2-3; 7 nucleotides align to TRBD1. The ends lost 4 bases at V and 1 base at J; junction bases unmatched: 2. The CDR3 runs 13 residues. Germline lookup yields CDR1 DFQATT and CDR2 SNEGSKA (reference sequence). The CDR3 spells CSANRGGTDTQYF. The CDR3, as DNA: TGCAGTGCTAACAGGGGCGGCACAGATACGCAGTATTTT.

The sample holds a few counts of this clonotype. V and J are TRBV7-9 and TRBJ2-3, with 9 bases that match TRBD1. V lost 4 bases to trimming and J lost 2 bases; unmatched junction nucleotides: 7. From germline, CDR1 is SEHNR and CDR2 FQNEAQ (reference sequence). This CDR3 is built from 16 residues. The CDR3 nucleotides read TGTGCCAGCAGCTCAAAGGGACAGGGAAACACAGATACGCAGTATTTT. It translates to CASSSKGQGNTDTQYF. Full variable domain (remainder filled in from reference TRBV7-9 and TRBJ2-3): DTGVSQNPRHKITKRGQNVTFRCDPISEHNRLYWYRQTLGQGPEFLTYFQNEAQLEKSRLLSDRFSAERPKGSFSTLEIQRTEQGDSAMYLCASSSKGQGNTDTQYFGPGTRLTVL.

In its sample, this clonotype was seen many times. The rearrangement uses TRBV7-8 and TRBJ2-5; weak D call: TRBD2 (6 bases). The CDR3 consists of 14 residues. Germline V gene lookup returns CDR1 SGHVS and CDR2 FQNEAQ. V lost 2 bases, J lost 5 bases, and 12 bases lay in between. CDR3 in amino acids: CASSLFGRGETQYF. In DNA, the CDR3 is TGTGCCAGCAGCTTATTCGGGAGAGGGGAGACCCAGTACTTC.

The chain joins TRBV7-8 to TRBJ2-1, with no clear D. Trimming pared 3 bases from V and 5 bases from J, leaving 8 bases between. This CDR3 has 13 residues. The germline V gene has CDR1 SGHVS and CDR2 FQNEAQ. The CDR3 coding sequence is TGTGCCAGCAGCTTTATTGCTAACAATGAGCAGTTCTTC. Translation: CASSFIANNEQFF. Filled out from reference TRBV7-8 and TRBJ2-1, the complete variable domain reads GAGVSQSPRYKVAKRGQDVALRCDPISGHVSLFWYQQALGQGPEFLTYFQNEAQLDKSGLPSDRFFAERPEGSVSTLKIQRTQQEDSAVYLCASSFIANNEQFFGPGTRLTVL.

The V call is TRBV20-1, the J call TRBJ2-5, with 7 bases lining up with TRBD1. J was trimmed by 5 bases and V by 2 bases; bases with no gene match: 2. This CDR3 has 12 residues. The germline V gene encodes CDR1 DFQATT and CDR2 SNEGSKA (reference sequence). CDR3 coding DNA: TGCAGTGCTAGAAAGGACAGGGAGACCCAGTACTTC. Encoded protein: CSARKDRETQYF.

This clonotype came up a few times. The chain recombines TRBV2 with TRBJ2-5; a weak D match, TRBD2 (6 bases). Germline V gene sequence: CDR1 SNHLY, CDR2 FYNNEI. The CDR3 length is 13 residues. V lost 4 bases and J 5 bases, leaving 11 bases between the germline ends. CDR3 sequence reads: CASSVRLGETQYF. The CDR3 coding sequence is TGTGCCAGCAGTGTGAGACTAGGGGAGACCCAGTACTTC.

This clonotype was found a few times. The rearrangement uses TRBV5-1 and TRBJ2-2; D remains ambiguous. The CDR3 has 15 amino acids. The V end was cut by 2 bases, the J end by 4 bases, with 12 bases between. Germline V gives CDR1 SGHRS, CDR2 YFSETQ. DNA of the CDR3: TGCGCCAGCAGCTTCCCGGGTCTTCCCACCGGGGAGCTGTTTTTT. Translation: CASSFPGLPTGELFF.

This clonotype was seen only a few times. CDR3 in DNA: TGTGCCAGCAGCTTGGGGGACAGGAATTCACCCCTCCACTTT. Translation gives CASSLGDRNSPLHF. The rearrangement uses TRBV5-8 and TRBJ1-6; 8 bases agree with TRBD1. The length of the CDR3 is 14 residues. V lost 0 bases, J lost 7 bases, and 0 bases stayed unmatched. Germline V CDR1 and CDR2: SGHTS, YDEGEE.

J is TRBJ1-1 and V is TRBV7-9; weak D call: TRBD1 (6 bases). CDR3 length equals 17 residues. CDR1 and CDR2 (germline): SEHNR, FQNEAQ (reference sequence). V lost 5 bases, J lost 0 bases, and 19 bases lay in between. CDR3 in DNA: TGTGCCAGCAGCCCTAGGACAGCAGTGGGGATGAACACTGAAGCTTTCTTT. Translated: CASSPRTAVGMNTEAFF.

The sample holds a few counts of this clonotype. V gene TRBV12-3 or TRBV12-4 combines with J gene TRBJ2-7; D unclear. V was pared by 1 base and J by 0 bases, with 7 bases between. This CDR3 comprises 14 residues. CDR3 coding DNA: TGTGCCAGCAGTTTAGTACCAGTCTCCTACGAGCAGTACTTC. This sequence encodes CASSLVPVSYEQYF.

This clonotype was found a few times. V gene TRBV7-9 combines with J gene TRBJ2-7; D possibly corresponds to TRBD1 (6 bases). The germline CDR1 and CDR2 sequences are SEHNR and FQNEAQ (reference sequence). V was shortened by 4 bases and J by 7 bases, with 17 bases between the two germline ends. This CDR3 is built from 14 residues. The CDR3: CASSSYREGWEQYF. Written as DNA, the CDR3 is TGTGCCAGCAGCTCCTACAGGGAAGGGTGGGAGCAGTACTTC.

There are a few counts of this clonotype. J is TRBJ2-2 and V is TRBV2; D gene uncertain. V was cut by 3 bases and J by 7 bases, with 3 bases left in between. The germline CDR1 and CDR2 sequences are SNHLY and FYNNEI. This CDR3 is built from 11 residues. CDR3 bases: TGTGCCAGCAGTGATTACGGGGAGCTGTTTTTT. Translated, it gives CASSDYGELFF.

The V gene is TRBV5-1, the J gene TRBJ2-6; perhaps TRBD1 as D (5 bases). The V end was cut by 3 bases, the J end by 0 bases, with 13 bases between. Germline V lookup: CDR1 SGHRS, CDR2 YFSETQ. This CDR3 has 17 amino acids. The CDR3: CASSSKDRFSGANVLTF. The CDR3 nucleotides read TGCGCCAGCAGCTCCAAAGACAGATTCTCTGGGGCCAACGTCCTGACTTTC.

J is TRBJ2-5 and V is TRBV5-1, with no clear D. This CDR3 is built from 12 residues. Germline-derived CDR1 and CDR2 are SGHRS and YFSETQ. The V end was cut by 7 bases, the J end by 1 base, with 8 bases between. The CDR3 DNA reads as TGCGCCAGCCATGACATCCAAGAGACCCAGTACTTC. Translating it yields CASHDIQETQYF.

In its sample, this clonotype was seen a few times. The chain joins TRBV12-3 or TRBV12-4 to TRBJ2-7; 10 bases line up with TRBD2. This CDR3 comprises 15 residues. Losses at the gene ends were 2 bases for V and 2 bases for J; bases not matched to a gene: 3. The CDR3, as DNA: TGTGCCAGCAGTTTACACCTAGCGGGAGCCTACGAGCAGTACTTC. It yields the protein CASSLHLAGAYEQYF.

The rearrangement uses TRBV19 and TRBJ1-2; D is uncertain. V shed 3 bases and J shed 6 bases, with 14 bases lying between them. The germline V gene has CDR1 LNHDA and CDR2 SQIVND (reference sequence). The CDR3 is made up of 14 amino acids. CDR3: CASSIPTRTHGYTF. CDR3 nucleotide sequence: TGTGCCAGTAGTATCCCGACGAGGACTCATGGCTACACCTTC.